This T cell receptor (beta chain) was sequenced in a study of OX40 agonist ivuxolimab in advanced cancers. Study-wide background: The study reported partial responses in three patients: one hepatocellular carcinoma, two cutaneous melanoma. Whole-study findings and limits: The mean number of expanded clones was higher in CD8+ T cells than in CD4+.

Autoimmune disease history or systemic immunosuppression barred patients. Only in-frame clones appear in the TCRdb table, and some are missing; sequencing was by immunoSEQ multiplex PCR. The sample shows about 62,000 clones, approximately 91% of them seen only once. Trimming took off 1 base at V and 8 bases at J, with 17 bases between the two ends. Germline values: CDR1 MNHNS, CDR2 SASEGT. The CDR3 spans 15 residues. This clone was seen once. What it binds is not known. This specimen consisted of CD4+ or CD8+ T cells sorted from blood, obtained in a trial of the OX40 agonist ivuxolimab. V is TRBV6-1 and J is TRBJ1-2, with no clear D. The clonotype originates from an adult with an advanced solid tumor such as melanoma, head and neck, liver or kidney cancer. CDR3 region: CASSEGWGSSWGYTF. The CDR3 DNA reads TGTGCCAGCAGTGAAGGTTGGGGTTCCTCCTGGGGCTACACCTTC.